What follows are 29 T cell receptor beta chains derived from one specimen sequenced in a study of blood T cell repertoires in COVID-19. Profiled with immunoSEQ multiplex PCR; TCRdb holds only in-frame clones, not every one. The sample holds 200,000 to 300,000 clones, roughly 85% seen once. Sequenced input: peripheral blood. The origin of the receptors is a young woman with acute or convalescent COVID-19.

The chain recombines TRBV6-5 with TRBJ1-4; the D is unclear. The V and J ends lost 7 bases and 1 base respectively, with 13 bases between them. CDR1 and CDR2 from the germline V gene are MNHEY and SVGAGI. This CDR3 spans 15 amino acids. The CDR3: CASIKRAETNEKLFF. The CDR3 DNA follows: TGTGCCAGCATTAAGAGGGCCGAAACTAATGAAAAACTGTTTTTT.

The CDR3 DNA reads as TGTGCCAGCGCGGCCTTGACAGGGGGCAATGAGCAGTTCTTC. Translating gives CASAALTGGNEQFF. The V and J genes are TRBV9 and TRBJ2-1, with 9 positions matching TRBD1. Trimming took 7 bases from V and 6 from J; bases not matched to a gene: 8. The CDR3 is 14 residues long. Germline-derived CDR1 and CDR2 are SGDLS and YYNGEE.

The rearrangement joins TRBV6-2 or TRBV6-3 to TRBJ1-2; D possibly corresponds to TRBD1 (5 bases). From germline, CDR1 is MNHEY and CDR2 SVGEGT. The CDR3 loop spans 13 amino acids. V was cut by 3 bases and J by 7 bases, with 12 bases left in between. CDR3 nucleotides: TGTGCCAGCAGTTATTTGGCAGGGTTTGGCTACACCTTC. Its protein is CASSYLAGFGYTF.

The V gene is TRBV13, the J gene TRBJ2-5; 14 bases map to TRBD2. This CDR3 comprises 20 residues. The germline CDR1 and CDR2 sequences are PRHDT and FYEKMQ (reference sequence). V shed 4 bases and J 5 bases; nucleotides not matched to a gene: 18. DNA for the CDR3: TGTGCCAGCAGCTCATACATAGCAGGGACTAGCGGGAGTTGGGAGGAGACCCAGTACTTC. Amino acid sequence: CASSSYIAGTSGSWEETQYF.

This chain joins TRBV4-3 and TRBJ2-1; 10 bases align to TRBD2. The CDR3 has 17 residues. Trimming removed 0 bases from V and 2 bases from J; junction bases left unmatched: 4. The V gene's germline CDR1 is LGHNA and CDR2 YSLEER. The CDR3 region is CASSQESAGGAYNEQFF. CDR3 nucleotide sequence: TGCGCCAGCAGCCAAGAATCAGCGGGGGGGGCCTACAATGAGCAGTTCTTC.

The chain recombines TRBV14 with TRBJ1-1; no reliable D call. CDR1 and CDR2 (germline): SGHDN, FVKESK. Between the trimmed V and J ends, which lost 0 bases and 3 bases, there was a span of 11 bases. CDR3 length: 15 residues. DNA for the CDR3: TGTGCCAGCAGCCAAGAATCGGGGTGGGACACTGAAGCTTTCTTT. Translated: CASSQESGWDTEAFF.

This chain joins TRBV3-1 (or the pseudogene TRBV3-2) and TRBJ2-7; tentatively, D is TRBD1 (7 bases). The CDR3 extends over 14 amino acids. V was cut by 6 bases and J by 3 bases, with 15 bases left in between. Germline V gene data show CDR1 as LGHDT and CDR2 as YNNKEL (reference sequence). CDR3 DNA: TGTGCCAGCAGACGGACAGGAGGGGTCTACGAGCAGTACTTC. Encoded protein: CASRRTGGVYEQYF.

Concerning this clone itself: Other DNA sequences from this sample encode an identical CDR3 as well. CDR3 sequence (DNA): TGTGCCAGTAGTATGGACAGGGGGCGGACTGAAGCTTTCTTT. It yields the protein CASSMDRGRTEAFF. The chain links TRBV19 to TRBJ1-1; 11 bases match TRBD1. CDR3 length: 14 residues. The trim removed 3 bases at V and 5 bases at J, leaving 2 bases unmatched. Germline loops: CDR1 LNHDA, CDR2 SQIVND (reference sequence).

This sequence joins TRBV4-3 and TRBJ2-3; unclear D gene. Per the germline V gene, CDR1 is LGHNA and CDR2 is YSLEER. The CDR3 totals 13 residues. V was cut by 0 bases and J by 6 bases, with 7 bases left in between. As DNA, the CDR3 is TGCGCCAGCAGCCAAGATGCGGCGGATACGCAGTATTTT. Encoded protein: CASSQDAADTQYF.

The CDR3 here is CASSYRDREYNEQFF. CDR3 nucleotides: TGTGCCAGCAGTTACCGGGACAGGGAGTACAATGAGCAGTTCTTC. The chain is built from TRBV6-5 and TRBJ2-1, with 9 bases fitting TRBD1. Germline V gene lookup returns CDR1 MNHEY and CDR2 SVGAGI. With 2 bases clipped from V and 4 bases from J, the junction kept 3 bases outside the gene matches. The CDR3 consists of 15 residues.

This rearrangement joins TRBV7-4 to TRBJ2-7; 8 bases match TRBD2. Trimming cost V 4 bases and J 0 bases; bases outside gene matches: 11. The germline CDR1 and CDR2 sequences are SGHVT and SQSDAQ. The length of the CDR3 is 17 residues. CDR3 protein: CASSYTSGRAPSYEQYF. The DNA of the CDR3 is TGTGCCAGCAGCTACACTAGCGGTAGGGCTCCCTCCTACGAGCAGTACTTC.

V gene TRBV28 combines with J gene TRBJ1-4, with D maybe TRBD1 (5 bases). Trimming left V 5 bases short and J 7 bases short, with 26 bases between. The CDR3 is 18 residues long. The V gene's germline CDR1 is MDHEN and CDR2 SYDVKM. Here the CDR3 reads CASSEVPDTPFPSEKLFF. The CDR3 coding sequence is TGTGCCAGCAGTGAGGTGCCGGACACACCTTTCCCTAGTGAAAAACTGTTTTTT. Based on the CDR3 plus reference TRBV28 and TRBJ1-4, the full variable domain is DVKVTQSSRYLVKRTGEKVFLECVQDMDHENMFWYRQDPGLGLRLIYFSYDVKMKEKGDIPEGYSVSREKKERFSLILESASTNQTSMYLCASSEVPDTPFPSEKLFFGSGTQLSVL.

The count of this clone is one. V gene TRBV5-1 combines with J gene TRBJ2-5; weak D call: TRBD2 (5 bases). V shed 0 bases and J shed 4 bases, with 13 bases lying between them. The CDR3 has 15 amino acids. Germline V lookup: CDR1 SGHRS, CDR2 YFSETQ. CDR3 DNA sequence: TGCGCCAGCAGCTTGGAAGGCCTAGGAGGAGAGACCCAGTACTTC. This translates into CASSLEGLGGETQYF. Using reference TRBV5-1 and TRBJ2-5 for the parts outside the CDR3, the full variable domain is KAGVTQTPRYLIKTRGQQVTLSCSPISGHRSVSWYQQTPGQGLQFLFEYFSETQRNKGNFPGRFSGRQFSNSRSEMNVSTLELGDSALYLCASSLEGLGGETQYFGPGTRLLVL.

This clone came up once. The rearrangement joins TRBV19 to TRBJ2-3, with TRBD2 identical over 10 bases. V shed 1 base and J 4 bases; nucleotides not matched to a gene: 2. Germline V gene sequence: CDR1 LNHDA, CDR2 SQIVND (reference sequence). CDR3 size: 15 residues. The CDR3 here is CASSIVTSGADTQYF. The CDR3 DNA is TGTGCCAGTAGTATAGTTACTAGCGGGGCAGATACGCAGTATTTT.

This clone appeared a few times. This sequence joins TRBV11-2 and TRBJ1-1; a weak D match, TRBD1 (5 bases). CDR1 is SGHAT and CDR2 is FQNNGV in the germline V gene. Deletions cut 7 bases from V and 1 base from J, with 10 bases between. CDR3 length equals 13 residues. CDR3 residues: CASTRQPNTEAFF. The CDR3 bases are TGTGCCAGCACCCGACAGCCGAACACTGAAGCTTTCTTT.

Notes on this clone: The junction departs from germline at one end; a sequencing error may be responsible. The chain carries TRBV28 and TRBJ2-1; D unclear. Germline V gene lookup returns CDR1 MDHEN and CDR2 SYDVKM. The CDR3 sequence is 11 residues long. The DNA for the CDR3 is TGTGCCAGCAGTTTTTCCCGCTCACATGTCTTC. As protein: CASSFSRSHVF. Variable domain in full (rest from reference TRBV28 and TRBJ2-1): DVKVTQSSRYLVKRTGEKVFLECVQDMDHENMFWYRQDPGLGLRLIYFSYDVKMKEKGDIPEGYSVSREKKERFSLILESASTNQTSMYLCASSFSRSHVFGPGTRLTVL.

This clone was observed at least ten times. CDR3 nucleotide sequence: TGTGCCAGCAGCCAAGGGAATGAGGACTATGGCTACACCTTC. Encoded protein: CASSQGNEDYGYTF. The J gene is TRBJ1-2, the V gene TRBV4-2; D uncertain. There are 14 residues in the CDR3. V lost 1 base and J lost 3, with 9 bases in between. In germline, CDR1 is LGHNA, CDR2 YNFKEQ.

The chain is built from TRBV20-1 and TRBJ2-7; D unclear. Germline V gene lookup returns CDR1 DFQATT and CDR2 SNEGSKA (reference sequence). Deletions cut 3 bases from V and 0 bases from J, with 6 bases between. The CDR3 has 12 residues. CDR3 region: CSASPGSYEQYF. CDR3 bases: TGCAGTGCTAGTCCGGGCTCCTACGAGCAGTACTTC.

The J gene is TRBJ1-6, the V gene TRBV5-1, with D possibly TRBD1 on 6 matching bases. Germline lookup yields CDR1 SGHRS and CDR2 YFSETQ. V gave up 0 bases and J gave up 7 bases, with 8 bases separating them. The CDR3 totals 14 residues. DNA for the CDR3: TGCGCCAGCAGCTTGGACAGGGACAATTCACCCCTCCACTTT. Protein sequence: CASSLDRDNSPLHF.

This chain uses TRBV28 with TRBJ2-2, with D unclear. V was cut by 8 bases and J by 3 bases, with 4 bases left in between. Germline loops: CDR1 MDHEN, CDR2 SYDVKM. The CDR3 loop spans 11 amino acids. CDR3: CASGHTGELFF. The CDR3 DNA follows: TGTGCCAGCGGCCACACCGGGGAGCTGTTTTTT.

This clone was found once. The junction differs from germline at one of its ends, possibly a read error. The CDR3 DNA is TGCGCCCGCAGCCTGGGGTGGGGGAGGGGGGATGAGCAGTTCTTC. It yields the protein CARSLGWGRGDEQFF. This sequence joins TRBV5-1 and TRBJ2-1, with TRBD2 as a possible D gene (7 bases). Germline CDR1 reads SGHRS; CDR2 reads YFSETQ. This CDR3 is built from 15 residues.

V is TRBV28 and J is TRBJ1-1, with D uncertain. Per germline, CDR1 MDHEN and CDR2 SYDVKM. The CDR3 covers 15 residues. V was cut by 6 bases and J by 4 bases, with 18 bases left in between. CDR3 DNA sequence: TGTGCCAGCAGCCCTCCGGGAGGGAAACGCACTGAAGCTTTCTTT. This gives the protein CASSPPGGKRTEAFF.

The chain joins TRBV6-5 to TRBJ1-1; D is unresolved. V was pared by 8 bases and J by 1 base, with 5 bases between. From germline, CDR1 is MNHEY and CDR2 SVGAGI. The CDR3 totals 11 residues. The CDR3 bases are TGTGCCAGCCGGGAGAACACTGAAGCTTTCTTT. Protein product: CASRENTEAFF.

V is TRBV6-1 and J is TRBJ1-1; D gene ambiguous. V lost 2 bases to trimming and J lost 5 bases, with 9 bases between them. CDR1 is MNHNS, CDR2 SASEGT, per germline. CDR3 length: 13 residues. The CDR3 loop is CASSEYSGTEAFF. DNA for the CDR3: TGTGCCAGCAGTGAATACTCGGGTACTGAAGCTTTCTTT.

The chain recombines TRBV5-4 with TRBJ2-5; the match to TRBD2 covers 10 bases. V shed 0 bases, J shed 5 bases, and the junction held 4 bases outside the gene matches. This CDR3 has 15 amino acids. From germline, CDR1 is SGHNT and CDR2 YYREEE (reference sequence). The CDR3 loop reads CASSLASGSGETQYF. CDR3 nucleotides: TGTGCCAGCAGCTTGGCTAGCGGGAGTGGGGAGACCCAGTACTTC. Together with reference TRBV5-4 and TRBJ2-5, the CDR3 gives the full variable domain: ETGVTQSPTHLIKTRGQQVTLRCSSQSGHNTVSWYQQALGQGPQFIFQYYREEENGRGNFPPRFSGLQFPNYSSELNVNALELDDSALYLCASSLASGSGETQYFGPGTRLLVL.

The chain has TRBV19 and TRBJ2-7, with TRBD2 matching over 8 bases. Germline lookup yields CDR1 LNHDA and CDR2 SQIVND (reference sequence). CDR3 length: 14 amino acids. With 3 bases clipped from V and 2 bases from J, the junction kept 3 bases outside the gene matches. CDR3 bases: TGTGCCAGTAGTATCACTAGCGGTCCCTACGAGCAGTACTTC. Translation gives CASSITSGPYEQYF.

The chain employs TRBV7-8 and TRBJ2-7; D is unresolved. The V and J ends lost 1 base and 1 base respectively, with 11 bases between them. The CDR3 length is 15 residues. Germline-derived CDR1 and CDR2 are SGHVS and FQNEAQ. Written as DNA, the CDR3 is TGTGCCAGCAGCTTAGTCCCCTACTCTTCCTACGAGCAGTACTTC. Amino acid sequence: CASSLVPYSSYEQYF.

The chain uses TRBV9 and TRBJ2-7; D remains ambiguous. Trimming left V 4 bases short and J 2 bases short, with 13 bases between. The CDR3 is 14 amino acids. The V gene's germline CDR1 is SGDLS and CDR2 YYNGEE. CDR3 in DNA: TGTGCCAGCAGCCCGACTCGCTGGGCCTACGAGCAGTACTTC. Translating it yields CASSPTRWAYEQYF.

The CDR3 nucleotides read TGTGCCAGTAGTCCGGGGGTTGAGAGAGAGACCCAGTACTTC. Translated: CASSPGVERETQYF. This chain uses TRBV19 with TRBJ2-5; D is possibly TRBD2 (6 bases). Trimming shortened V by 5 bases and J by 4 bases, and 14 bases separated the two germline ends. Germline V lookup: CDR1 LNHDA, CDR2 SQIVND (reference sequence). The CDR3 spans 14 residues. The entire variable domain, with the rest obtained from reference TRBV19 and TRBJ2-5, is as follows: DGGITQSPKYLFRKEGQNVTLSCEQNLNHDAMYWYRQDPGQGLRLIYYSQIVNDFQKGDIAEGYSVSREKKESFPLTVTSAQKNPTAFYLCASSPGVERETQYFGPGTRLLVL.